These T cell receptor beta chains were read from a single sample in a study of post-analysis software for immune sequencing data. One entry per CDR3 protein results from TCRdb running MiXCR on the PCR reads. This sample carries 170,000 or so distinct CDR3 sequences, roughly 31% of them seen once, and the ten largest clones take about 1.6%. Sequencing used blood. The receptors originated from a girl between 10 and 17 years old with multiple sclerosis. The CDR3 runs from the conserved cysteine through the conserved F or W. Fields, in order: V gene, D gene, J gene, clone size, CDR3 protein, CDR3 DNA. D genes are given only for firm matches. The listing skips clone size in some rows; elsewhere it reads once, few, many or a size class.

TRBV5-1	NA	TRBJ2-3	NA	CASSRDKGTDTQYF	TGCGCCAGCAGCCGGGATAAGGGAACAGATACGCAGTATTTT
TRBV7-9	TRBD2	TRBJ2-1	few	CASSPHTSGETSDYNEQFF	TGTGCCAGCAGCCCGCATACTAGCGGGGAGACTTCCGACTACAATGAGCAGTTCTTC
TRBV27	NA	TRBJ1-2	NA	CASRQERSGYTF	TGTGCCAGCAGACAGGAGAGGTCAGGCTACACCTTC
TRBV29-1	NA	TRBJ1-2	many	CSVEGAVGYTF	TGCAGCGTTGAGGGGGCGGTTGGCTACACCTTC
TRBV10-3	NA	TRBJ1-5	NA	CAISESPGLSNRPQHF	TGTGCCATCAGTGAGTCTCCGGGACTTAGCAATCGGCCCCAGCATTTT
TRBV7-2	NA	TRBJ2-5	many	CASSLAQSPETQYF	TGTGCCAGCAGCTTAGCCCAGAGTCCGGAGACCCAGTACTTC
TRBV20-1	NA	TRBJ1-1	few	CSARVYGPEAFF	TGCAGTGCTAGAGTGTACGGGCCTGAAGCTTTCTTT
TRBV5-6	NA	TRBJ2-1	NA	CASSLFRNEQFF	TGTGCCAGCAGCTTGTTCCGGAATGAGCAGTTCTTC
TRBV20-1	TRBD1	TRBJ2-5	many	CSAWGQGDQETQYF	TGCAGTGCCTGGGGACAGGGGGACCAAGAGACCCAGTACTTC
TRBV6-5	NA	TRBJ2-1	many	CASSYALMGNEQFF	TGTGCCAGCAGTTACGCGTTGATGGGGAATGAGCAGTTCTTC
TRBV28	TRBD1	TRBJ2-3	many	CASSLLGTGATNTQYF	TGTGCCAGCAGTTTGCTCGGGACAGGTGCTACAAATACGCAGTATTTT
TRBV6-1	NA	TRBJ1-2	NA	CAGSEWQGLGYGYTF	TGTGCCGGCAGTGAGTGGCAGGGCTTGGGCTATGGCTACACCTTC
TRBV28	NA	TRBJ1-5	NA	CATREGPGQGQPQHF	TGTGCCACCAGGGAGGGGCCAGGGCAGGGTCAGCCCCAGCATTTT
TRBV6-5	TRBD1	TRBJ1-2	few	CASSYGTGAGYTF	TGTGCCAGCAGTTACGGGACAGGGGCTGGCTACACCTTC
TRBV4-1	TRBD2	TRBJ2-4	NA	CASSPIGWRAGTKNIQYF	TGTGCCAGCAGCCCAATAGGGTGGCGAGCGGGGACGAAAAACATTCAGTACTTC
TRBV6-5	TRBD1	TRBJ2-6	NA	CASSYDRTGAIGANVLTF	TGTGCCAGCAGTTACGATCGGACAGGGGCGATAGGGGCCAACGTCCTGACTTTC
TRBV5-1	NA	TRBJ1-1	many	CASSLIGGGTEAFF	TGCGCCAGCAGCTTGATAGGGGGGGGCACTGAAGCTTTCTTT
TRBV20-1	NA	TRBJ1-5	few	CSARDLGGDQPQHF	TGCAGTGCTAGAGATCTTGGAGGGGATCAGCCCCAGCATTTT
TRBV4-1	NA	TRBJ2-7	many	CASSQDGGGSSYEQYF	TGCGCCAGCAGCCAAGATGGAGGAGGGAGCTCCTACGAGCAGTACTTC
TRBV28	TRBD2	TRBJ2-1	few	CASRPTSGIGNEQFF	TGTGCCAGCAGACCCACTAGCGGGATAGGTAATGAGCAGTTCTTC
TRBV7-3	TRBD2	TRBJ2-2	NA	CASSLEPSGIGELFF	TGTGCCAGCAGCTTAGAGCCTAGCGGGATTGGGGAGCTGTTTTTT
TRBV28	TRBD1	TRBJ2-1	NA	CASRGTALSSYNEQFF	TGTGCCAGCAGGGGGACAGCCTTGAGCTCCTACAATGAGCAGTTCTTC
TRBV28	NA	TRBJ2-3	many	CASSISTDTQYF	TGTGCCAGCAGCATTAGCACAGATACGCAGTATTTT
TRBV4-2	TRBD1	TRBJ1-4	NA	CASSQGQGDEKLFF	TGTGCCAGCAGCCAGGGACAGGGGGATGAAAAACTGTTTTTT
TRBV5-1	NA	TRBJ1-4	NA	CASSPAGGTNEKLFF	TGCGCCAGCAGCCCGGCCGGGGGAACTAATGAAAAACTGTTTTTT
TRBV12-3/TRBV12-4	TRBD1	TRBJ1-5	NA	CASTQGVEQPQHF	TGTGCCAGCACTCAGGGGGTCGAGCAGCCCCAGCATTTT
TRBV20-1	NA	TRBJ2-1	many	CSARVYNEQFF	TGCAGTGCTAGGGTATACAATGAGCAGTTCTTC
TRBV20-1	TRBD2	TRBJ2-7	many	CSATLREGRGYEQYF	TGCAGTGCCACCTTACGGGAGGGGAGGGGTTACGAGCAGTACTTC
TRBV3-1	NA	TRBJ2-7	NA	CASSQEGQAGYEQYF	TGTGCCAGCAGCCAAGAGGGACAAGCGGGCTACGAGCAGTACTTC
TRBV6-6	NA	TRBJ2-2	NA	CASRVMSGELFF	TGTGCCAGCAGGGTGATGAGCGGGGAGCTGTTTTTT
TRBV13	TRBD2	TRBJ2-5	NA	CASSLGSSGRKTQYF	TGTGCCAGCAGCTTAGGGTCTAGCGGGAGGAAGACCCAGTACTTC
TRBV12-3/TRBV12-4	NA	TRBJ2-5	NA	CASSLSGVGYNERYF	TGTGCCAGCAGTTTGTCGGGAGTCGGCTACAATGAGCGGTACTTC
TRBV29-1	NA	TRBJ2-4	many	CSVGDQTAKNIQYF	TGCAGCGTTGGGGACCAGACAGCCAAAAACATTCAGTACTTC
TRBV20-1	NA	TRBJ1-5	once	CSARTVSNQPQHF	TGCAGTGCCCGGACTGTTAGCAATCAGCCCCAGCATTTT
TRBV12-3/TRBV12-4	TRBD2	TRBJ2-1	many	CASKTSGISEFF	TGTGCCAGCAAGACTAGCGGGATTTCGGAGTTCTTC
TRBV18	NA	TRBJ2-7	many	CASSPGTNYEQYF	TGTGCCAGCAGCCCCGGGACAAACTACGAGCAGTACTTC
TRBV7-9	TRBD1	TRBJ1-4	NA	CASSWGQDPKLFF	TGTGCCAGCAGCTGGGGACAGGACCCCAAACTGTTTTTT
TRBV28	TRBD1	TRBJ1-4	NA	CASIPGGSNEKLFF	TGTGCCAGCATCCCAGGGGGCAGTAATGAAAAACTGTTTTTT
TRBV29-1	NA	TRBJ2-5	few	CSGEPSEETQYF	TGCAGCGGTGAACCGTCCGAGGAGACCCAGTACTTC
TRBV13	NA	TRBJ2-4	many	CASSRRGDNIQYF	TGTGCCAGCAGCAGAAGGGGAGATAACATTCAGTACTTC
TRBV5-1	NA	TRBJ2-1	NA	CASSLMRDSYYNEQFF	TGCGCCAGCAGCTTAATGCGGGACTCCTACTACAATGAGCAGTTCTTC
TRBV6-5	TRBD1	TRBJ2-5	NA	CASSSRDRQGETQYF	TGTGCCAGCAGTTCCAGGGACAGGCAGGGGGAGACCCAGTACTTC
TRBV7-9	NA	TRBJ1-2	NA	CASSPEAQKKYGYTF	TGTGCCAGCAGCCCAGAGGCACAGAAAAAGTATGGCTACACCTTC
TRBV7-2	NA	TRBJ2-3	NA	CASSSRRQGGDTQYF	TGTGCCAGCAGCTCCCGCCGACAGGGAGGGGATACGCAGTATTTT
TRBV12-3/TRBV12-4	NA	TRBJ2-3	many	CASSTVTDTQYF	TGTGCCAGCTCCACGGTTACAGATACGCAGTATTTT
TRBV4-1	NA	TRBJ2-5	many	CASSHVPGQETQYF	TGCGCCAGCAGCCACGTCCCAGGCCAAGAGACCCAGTACTTC
TRBV2	NA	TRBJ2-5	NA	CAGSEAWTGEQYF	TGTGCCGGCAGTGAAGCCTGGACGGGGGAGCAGTACTTC
TRBV7-9	NA	TRBJ2-7	NA	CASSKMTVSYERYF	TGTGCCAGCAGTAAAATGACAGTATCCTACGAGCGGTACTTC
TRBV7-9	TRBD2	TRBJ2-7	NA	CASSDRDYSYEQYF	TGTGCCAGCAGCGACCGGGACTACTCCTACGAGCAGTACTTC